The sequence of this T cell receptor beta chain was determined in a study of T-cell reconstitution after alpha-beta-depleted transplantation in children. CDR3 length equals 13 residues. CDR1 ENHRY and CDR2 SYGVKD come from the germline V gene. Trimming took off 8 bases at V and 1 base at J, with 12 bases between the two ends. Using unique molecular identifiers, the investigators prepared the TCRbeta library. TCRdb passed the PCR reads through MiXCR, listing each CDR3 protein once. The repertoire holds about 240,000 distinct CDR3 sequences, with about 12% as singletons. This chain joins TRBV10-3 and TRBJ2-7; perhaps TRBD1 as D (6 bases). Sequenced here: PBMCs from the stem cell graft donor, sampled from the stem cell graft. The source is a human donor who donated a stem cell graft to a child with acute lymphoblastic leukemia. CDR3 amino acids: CAICETGSYEQYF. In nucleotides, the CDR3 is TGTGCCATCTGCGAAACAGGGTCCTACGAGCAGTACTTC.